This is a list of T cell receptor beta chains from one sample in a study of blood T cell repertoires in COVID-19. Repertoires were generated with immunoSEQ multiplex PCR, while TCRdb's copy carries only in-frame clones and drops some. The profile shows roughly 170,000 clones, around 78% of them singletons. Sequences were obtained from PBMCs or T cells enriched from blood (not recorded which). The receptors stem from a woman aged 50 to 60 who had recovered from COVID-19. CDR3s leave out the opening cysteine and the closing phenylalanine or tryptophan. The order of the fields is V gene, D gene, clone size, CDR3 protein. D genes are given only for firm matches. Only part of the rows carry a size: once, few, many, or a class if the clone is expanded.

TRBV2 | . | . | ASSERTENQPQH
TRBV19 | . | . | ASSIVQGHPNQPQH
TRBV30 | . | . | AWSVDRHQETQY
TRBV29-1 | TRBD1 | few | SVDKLTGAGYT
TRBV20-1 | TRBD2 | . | SASDGSASGGNEQF
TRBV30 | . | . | AWSVGGGGVQETQY
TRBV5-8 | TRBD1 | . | ASRFRDRGYT
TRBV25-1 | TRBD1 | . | ASSEYGRGRSTEAF
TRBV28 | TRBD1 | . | ASSFDRAPLH
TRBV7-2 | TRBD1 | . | ASSPTTGHNSPLH
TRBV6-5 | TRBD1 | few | ASSWTGEQNTIY
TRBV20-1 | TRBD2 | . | SASPGLDSNTQY
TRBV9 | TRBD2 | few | ASSPRFPGDYYNEQF
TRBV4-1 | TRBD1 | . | ASSLTGGNTEAF
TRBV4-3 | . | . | ASSQGGGVNTEAF
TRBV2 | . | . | ASSVRTGNQPQH
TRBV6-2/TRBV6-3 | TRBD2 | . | ASSWKGTSGLRFGEQF
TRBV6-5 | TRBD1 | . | ASRQGGLYGYT
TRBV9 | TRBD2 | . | ASSVGTSGPYNEQF
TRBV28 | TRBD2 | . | ASSTLADLAKNIQY
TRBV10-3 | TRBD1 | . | AIKDRPNTEAF
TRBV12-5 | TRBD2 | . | ASGYPGGRPDNEQF
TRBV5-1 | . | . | ASSLQGTDTQY
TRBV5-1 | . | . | ASSFSGRSYNEQF
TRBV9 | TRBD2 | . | ASSFRGLAGDGTDTQY
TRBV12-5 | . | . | ASGPDWGGEAF
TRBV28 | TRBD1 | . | ASSSTGVGYT
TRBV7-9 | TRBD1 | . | ASSERTGAKEAF
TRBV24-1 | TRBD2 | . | ATSDPLAGGSTDTQY
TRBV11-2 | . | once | ASSSHSLSGTGELF
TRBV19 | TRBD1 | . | AGSQGVGTEAF
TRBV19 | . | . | ASSKGPGTGSMSNQPQH
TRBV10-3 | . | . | AISESGKWTEAF
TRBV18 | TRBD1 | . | ASSPGTGGNEKLF
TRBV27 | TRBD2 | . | ASSLGGGTDTQY
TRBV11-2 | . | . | ASSLGGRDTEAF
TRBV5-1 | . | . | ASTQQPAGDTQY
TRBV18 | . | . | ASSPQGENTEAF
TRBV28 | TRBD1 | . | ASRGWEQGADTQY
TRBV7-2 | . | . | ASSFTEGETQY
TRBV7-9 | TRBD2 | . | ASSLGLAGNTGELF
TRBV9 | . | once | ASSAGGAMNTEAF
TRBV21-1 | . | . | ASTSRRGAEAF
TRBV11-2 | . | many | ASSLGQSFTGELF
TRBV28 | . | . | ASSLLGVGASGYT
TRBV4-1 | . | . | ASSQIGGSGNTIY
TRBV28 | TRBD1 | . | ASRITGEAYGYT
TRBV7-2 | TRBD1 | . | ASSIRQGPNYGYT
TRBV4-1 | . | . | ASSKTGSPNEKLF
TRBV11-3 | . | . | ASSPGVSSYNEQF
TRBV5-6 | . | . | ASSAAGTNSNYGYT
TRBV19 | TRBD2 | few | ASSVGLADTQY
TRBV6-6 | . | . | ASSTPYMGMNTEAF
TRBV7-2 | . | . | ASSTGNSPLH
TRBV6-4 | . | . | ASSLTGQGYPLH